One and the same sample provided the 8 T cell receptor beta chains below, sequenced in a study of blood T cell repertoires in COVID-19. Clones were sequenced by immunoSEQ multiplex PCR, and TCRdb holds only the in-frame ones, with some missing. The data contain some 250,000 clones, almost 85% of them seen just once; the ten biggest clones take up roughly 15%. Sequenced: PBMCs or T cells enriched from blood (not recorded which). The receptors come from a man aged 40-50 years who had recovered from COVID-19.

The CDR3 sequence: CASSLGGATNEKLFF. The CDR3 nucleotides are TGTGCCAGCAGTCTAGGGGGTGCAACTAATGAAAAACTGTTTTTT. The chain joins TRBV28 to TRBJ1-4; tentatively, D is TRBD1 (6 bases). The CDR3 has 15 residues. V was cut by 5 bases and J by 0 bases, with 10 bases left in between. Germline assignment: CDR1 MDHEN and CDR2 SYDVKM.

The chain links TRBV30 to TRBJ1-2; tentative D call: TRBD1 (6 bases). CDR1 is GTSNPN, CDR2 SVGIG, per germline (reference sequence). The CDR3 runs 15 residues. Trimming took 4 bases from V and 4 from J, leaving 19 bases between them. The CDR3 DNA follows: TGTGCCTGGAATCCGCCGGGGGGGGCCCGCTATGGCTACACCTTC. Its protein is CAWNPPGGARYGYTF. Based on the CDR3 plus reference TRBV30 and TRBJ1-2, the full variable domain is SQTIHQWPATLVQPVGSPLSLECTVEGTSNPNLYWYRQAAGRGLQLLFYSVGIGQISSEVPQNLSASRPQDRQFILSSKKLLLSDSGFYLCAWNPPGGARYGYTFGSGTRLTVV.

This clone was observed a handful of times. This chain links TRBV5-4 with TRBJ1-2, with 8 bases fitting TRBD1. V lost 2 bases to trimming and J lost 8 bases; unmatched junction nucleotides: 11. CDR3 length equals 15 residues. Germline CDR1 is SGHNT and CDR2 is YYREEE (reference sequence). The CDR3 DNA reads as TGTGCCAGCAGCTTCGCCCGGACAGGGAGTAACGGCTACACCTTC. This sequence encodes CASSFARTGSNGYTF.

This clone was detected once. The chain is built from TRBV4-2 and TRBJ2-2; D remains unclear. Trimming shortened V by 4 bases and J by 4 bases, and 10 bases separated the two germline ends. There are 14 residues in the CDR3. The germline V gene encodes CDR1 LGHNA and CDR2 YNFKEQ. Here the CDR3 DNA reads TGTGCCAGCAGCCTAAGACATCTCACCGGGGAGCTGTTTTTT. As protein: CASSLRHLTGELFF.

This clone was picked up one time. The V and J genes are TRBV28 and TRBJ2-1; 10 positions agree with TRBD2. V was clipped by 6 bases and J by 9 bases; unmatched bases: 11. This CDR3 spans 15 amino acids. CDR1 is MDHEN and CDR2 is SYDVKM in the germline V gene. The CDR3 DNA sequence: TGTGCCAGCAGCGAAAGCGGGAGGGCCTTCCCTGAGCAGTTCTTC. Its protein is CASSESGRAFPEQFF.

This sequence joins TRBV5-1 and TRBJ2-2, with D tentatively TRBD2 (5 bases). The V and J ends lost 2 bases and 6 bases respectively, with 8 bases between them. In germline, CDR1 is SGHRS, CDR2 YFSETQ. The CDR3 spans 13 residues. The CDR3 region has the DNA TGCGCCAGCAGCTTACTAGAATCCGGGGAGCTGTTTTTT. Translated: CASSLLESGELFF.

This clone was seen only once. The rearrangement links TRBV7-3 to TRBJ1-3; D gene uncertain. This CDR3 comprises 13 residues. Trimming shortened V by 7 bases and J by 4 bases, and 11 bases separated the two germline ends. Germline lookup yields CDR1 SGHTA and CDR2 FQGTGA. CDR3 loop: CASTEGAGNTIYF. The CDR3 region has the DNA TGTGCCAGCACAGAGGGCGCAGGAAACACCATATATTTT.

The table lists this clone with a few counts. Other DNA sequences of this sample code for an identical CDR3. J is TRBJ1-6 and V is TRBV27; 11 bases line up with TRBD1. The CDR3 extends over 16 amino acids. The germline CDR1 and CDR2 sequences are MNHEY and SMNVEV (reference sequence). Unmatched junction bases numbered 2, after V lost 3 bases and J lost 4 bases. The CDR3 coding sequence is TGTGCCAGCAGTTTTGGGACAGGGGGGTATAATTCACCCCTCCACTTT. This codes for CASSFGTGGYNSPLHF.